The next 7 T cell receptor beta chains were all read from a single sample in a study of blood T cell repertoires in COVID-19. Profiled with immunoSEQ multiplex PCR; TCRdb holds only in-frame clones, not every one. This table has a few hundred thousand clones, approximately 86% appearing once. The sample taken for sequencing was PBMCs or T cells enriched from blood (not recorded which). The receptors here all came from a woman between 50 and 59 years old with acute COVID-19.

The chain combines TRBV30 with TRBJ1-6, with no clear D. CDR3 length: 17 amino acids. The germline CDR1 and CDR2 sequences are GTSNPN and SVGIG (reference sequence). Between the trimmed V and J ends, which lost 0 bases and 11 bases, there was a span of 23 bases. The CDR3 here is CAWSVQRVNTVVAPLHF. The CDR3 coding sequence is TGTGCCTGGAGTGTACAGAGAGTGAACACTGTGGTGGCACCCCTCCACTTT. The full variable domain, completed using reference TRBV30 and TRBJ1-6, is SQTIHQWPATLVQPVGSPLSLECTVEGTSNPNLYWYRQAAGRGLQLLFYSVGIGQISSEVPQNLSASRPQDRQFILSSKKLLLSDSGFYLCAWSVQRVNTVVAPLHFGNGTRLTVT.

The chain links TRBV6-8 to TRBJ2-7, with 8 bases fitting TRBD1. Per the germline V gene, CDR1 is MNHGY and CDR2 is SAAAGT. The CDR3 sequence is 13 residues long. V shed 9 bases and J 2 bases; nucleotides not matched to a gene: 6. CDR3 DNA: TGTGCCAGGCCGGGACAGGACCCCTACGAGCAGTACTTC. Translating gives CARPGQDPYEQYF.

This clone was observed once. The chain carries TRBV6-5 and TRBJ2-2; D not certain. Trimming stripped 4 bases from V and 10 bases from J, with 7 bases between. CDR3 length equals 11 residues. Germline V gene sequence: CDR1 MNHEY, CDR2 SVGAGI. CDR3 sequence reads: CASSSTEELFF. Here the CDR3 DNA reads TGTGCCAGCAGTTCCACTGAGGAGCTGTTTTTT.

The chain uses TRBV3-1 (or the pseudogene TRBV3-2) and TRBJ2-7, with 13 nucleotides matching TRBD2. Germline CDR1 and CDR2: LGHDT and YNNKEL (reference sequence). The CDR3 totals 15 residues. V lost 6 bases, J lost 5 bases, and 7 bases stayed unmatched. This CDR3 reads CASSSRTSGRNEQYF. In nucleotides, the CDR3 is TGTGCCAGCAGTTCGCGGACTAGCGGGAGAAACGAGCAGTACTTC.

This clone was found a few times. CDR3 amino acids: CASSVRGTDTQYF. CDR3 nucleotides: TGTGCCAGCAGCGTCCGAGGCACAGATACGCAGTATTTT. The chain has TRBV7-3 and TRBJ2-3; D ambiguous. The CDR3 covers 13 residues. Trimming cost V 5 bases and J 1 base, with 7 bases left between them. Germline CDR1 is SGHTA and CDR2 is FQGTGA.

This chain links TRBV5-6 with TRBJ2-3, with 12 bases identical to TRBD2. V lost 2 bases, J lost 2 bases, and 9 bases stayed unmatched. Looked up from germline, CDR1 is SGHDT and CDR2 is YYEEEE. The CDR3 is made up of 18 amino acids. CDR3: CASSFPLAGGDPTDTQYF. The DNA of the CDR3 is TGTGCCAGCAGCTTCCCACTAGCGGGAGGCGACCCCACAGATACGCAGTATTTT.

As DNA, the CDR3 is TGTGCCAGTAGTATGGGCGTTAGCTCCTACAATGAGCAGTTCTTC. Translated, it gives CASSMGVSSYNEQFF. This chain joins TRBV19 and TRBJ2-1; unclear D gene. The germline V gene encodes CDR1 LNHDA and CDR2 SQIVND (reference sequence). The CDR3 is made up of 15 amino acids. Trimming pared 3 bases from V and 0 bases from J, leaving 9 bases between. The full variable domain, with the rest looked up from reference TRBV19 and TRBJ2-1, is DGGITQSPKYLFRKEGQNVTLSCEQNLNHDAMYWYRQDPGQGLRLIYYSQIVNDFQKGDIAEGYSVSREKKESFPLTVTSAQKNPTAFYLCASSMGVSSYNEQFFGPGTRLTVL.